The clone carrying this T cell receptor (beta chain) has a count of ten or more. This CDR3 has 16 residues. CDR1 is SGHTA, CDR2 FQGNSA, per germline. Trimming removed 5 bases from V and 5 bases from J; junction bases left unmatched: 10. The data derive from a study of T cell repertoires in cytomegalovirus infection. TCRdb analysed the reads with MiXCR anew, one entry per CDR3 protein. The sample shows hundreds of thousands of distinct CDR3 sequences, 20% to 25% of them seen only once. This chain connects TRBV7-2 to TRBJ2-2; TRBD2 matches at 8 bases. This sequence was found in a human donor in good health (CMV status not recorded). Some clones in this sample may be carry-over from other donors' samples. The material sequenced was CD8+ T cells from PBMCs. CDR3: CASSLGLDSETGELFF. Written as DNA, the CDR3 is TGTGCCAGCAGCCTGGGACTAGATTCTGAAACCGGGGAGCTGTTTTTT.